The 27 T cell receptor beta chains below all came from one sample that was sequenced in a study of T cell therapy after organ transplantation (dated by TCRdb to the late 2010s). The time point label corresponds to: before start of T cell therapy. Their antigen targets remain unknown. Library preparation employed the immunoSEQ multiplex PCR assay. The table comes from immuneACCESS by way of TCRdb, which keeps in-frame sequences with V and J called. Part of the clones is missing from these tables; in studies checked, under half for an unresolved V gene and the rest for unknown reasons. The sample data list some 48,000 clones, and about 94% of these were observed just once. About 3.1% of the sample is held by the ten biggest clonotypes. The specimen was CD8+ T cells from blood, collected before autologous CMV-specific T cell therapy. The receptors here all came from a human patient who had received a solid organ transplant and had CMV disease.

V gene TRBV4-3 combines with J gene TRBJ1-2; D is unresolved. CDR1 and CDR2 from the germline V gene are LGHNA and YSLEER. V was clipped by 3 bases and J by 6 bases, with 5 bases between them. The length of the CDR3 is 11 residues. The CDR3 loop reads CASSHGDGYTF. CDR3 nucleotides: TGCGCCAGCAGCCACGGCGATGGCTACACCTTC.

The genes are TRBV7-2 and TRBJ2-7; 10 bases are shared with TRBD1. Trimming cost V 5 bases and J 1 base; bases outside gene matches: 5. The germline V gene has CDR1 SGHTA and CDR2 FQGNSA. The length of the CDR3 is 15 residues. CDR3 nucleotides: TGTGCCAGCAGCGAGGGACAGGGGTCATCCTACGAGCAGTACTTC. It is translated as CASSEGQGSSYEQYF.

The CDR3 reads CASSIHRQPGGYTF. DNA for the CDR3: TGTGCCAGTAGTATACACAGACAGCCCGGGGGCTACACCTTC. The chain joins TRBV19 to TRBJ1-2, with TRBD1 as a possible D gene (5 bases). Trimming removed 2 bases at V and 8 bases at J, with 15 bases between. CDR3 length equals 14 residues. Looked up from germline, CDR1 is LNHDA and CDR2 is SQIVND (reference sequence).

V is TRBV11-2 and J is TRBJ2-5, with no clear D. The DNA end is more similar to TRBJ2-7, so the J call may be wrong. CDR1 and CDR2 from the germline V gene are SGHAT and FQNNGV. The CDR3 totals 14 residues. The DNA of the CDR3 is TGTGCCAGCAGCTTTGGTGACTCAAACTACGAGCAGTACTTC. It translates to CASSFGDSNYEQYF.

This chain links TRBV6-5 with TRBJ2-5; D may be TRBD2 (6 bases). The V and J ends lost 2 bases and 1 base respectively, with 11 bases between them. The CDR3 length is 15 residues. Germline V gene lookup returns CDR1 MNHEY and CDR2 SVGAGI. CDR3 in DNA: TGTGCCAGCAGTTACGAGGTGGGACTCCAAGAGACCCAGTACTTC. Translation: CASSYEVGLQETQYF.

The J gene is TRBJ2-7, the V gene TRBV27; D is uncertain. The germline gives CDR1 MNHEY, CDR2 SMNVEV (reference sequence). V gave up 0 bases and J gave up 0 bases, with 9 bases separating them. The CDR3 consists of 15 residues. CDR3 amino acids: CASSLSLGSSYEQYF. CDR3 in DNA: TGTGCCAGCAGTTTATCGTTGGGGTCCTCCTACGAGCAGTACTTC.

This rearrangement joins TRBV2 to TRBJ1-5; the D is unclear. Germline V CDR1 and CDR2: SNHLY, FYNNEI. This CDR3 spans 15 amino acids. The V end lost 2 bases, the J end lost 4 bases, and 12 bases lay between the germline ends. The chain's CDR3 is CASSEPMGANQPQHF. The CDR3, as DNA: TGTGCCAGCAGTGAACCGATGGGAGCTAATCAGCCCCAGCATTTT.

Written as DNA, the CDR3 is TGTGCCAGCAGTTATGCAGCTAGCTTGAACACTGAAGCTTTCTTT. It yields the protein CASSYAASLNTEAFF. The chain links TRBV6-5 to TRBJ1-1; D is unclear. V was shortened by 3 bases and J by 0 bases, with 11 bases between the two germline ends. The CDR3 length is 15 residues. Germline-derived CDR1 and CDR2 are MNHEY and SVGAGI.

This clone was picked up one time. The CDR3 DNA follows: TGCGCCAGCAGCCAACGGGACAGGGGCTACTCTGGAAACACCATATATTTT. It codes for CASSQRDRGYSGNTIYF. The chain links TRBV4-3 to TRBJ1-3; TRBD1 aligns across 10 bases. V lost 2 bases and J lost 0; bases outside the gene matches: 4. This CDR3 has 17 residues. Germline CDR1 reads LGHNA; CDR2 reads YSLEER.

The V gene is TRBV11-3, the J gene TRBJ2-3; 10 positions match TRBD2. Germline V gives CDR1 SGHNT, CDR2 YENEEA. Trimming took 5 bases from V and 5 from J; bases not matched to a gene: 13. The CDR3 sequence is 17 residues long. CDR3 amino acids: CASSLSSGRVGVDTQYF. CDR3 DNA: TGTGCCAGCAGCCTGTCAAGCGGGAGGGTAGGAGTAGATACGCAGTATTTT.

J is TRBJ1-1 and V is TRBV27, with D hard to call. V shed 7 bases and J shed 5 bases, with 14 bases lying between them. From germline, CDR1 is MNHEY and CDR2 SMNVEV (reference sequence). The CDR3 consists of 13 residues. This CDR3 reads CASKPEVWTEAFF. CDR3 sequence (DNA): TGTGCCAGCAAGCCAGAGGTTTGGACTGAAGCTTTCTTT.

This clone has only one observation. The chain is built from TRBV30 and TRBJ2-3, with unresolved D. The CDR3 loop spans 14 amino acids. The V end lost 7 bases, the J end lost 0 bases, and 14 bases lay between the germline ends. Germline CDR1 GTSNPN, CDR2 SVGIG (reference sequence). The CDR3 region has the DNA TGTGCCTCTACGCCGGAGTCAAGCACAGATACGCAGTATTTT. This translates into CASTPESSTDTQYF.

This chain uses TRBV30 with TRBJ2-1; 7 nucleotides align to TRBD1. The CDR3 extends over 13 amino acids. CDR1 and CDR2 from the germline V gene are GTSNPN and SVGIG (reference sequence). With V trimmed by 5 bases and J by 6 bases, 7 bases remained unmatched. The CDR3 DNA reads as TGTGCCTGGGACAGGGCGGATCCCAATGAGCAGTTCTTC. As protein: CAWDRADPNEQFF.

A single count supports this clone. This sequence joins TRBV6-4 and TRBJ2-1; 9 nucleotides agree with TRBD1. CDR1 and CDR2 (germline): MRHNA, SNTAGT. The V segment lost 0 bases and the J segment 3 bases; nucleotides outside the gene matches: 0. The CDR3 length is 15 residues. The CDR3 DNA is TGTGCCAGCAGTGACTCGACAGGGGGCTACAATGAGCAGTTCTTC. This codes for CASSDSTGGYNEQFF.

The chain employs TRBV7-8 and TRBJ2-7; D gene uncertain. V was shortened by 2 bases and J by 5 bases, with 7 bases between the two germline ends. The CDR3 extends over 12 amino acids. Germline-derived CDR1 and CDR2 are SGHVS and FQNEAQ. CDR3: CASSLQRHEQYF. DNA for the CDR3: TGTGCCAGCAGCTTACAGCGCCACGAGCAGTACTTC.

The genes are TRBV4-1 and TRBJ1-5, with 10 bases aligning to TRBD1. V dropped 3 bases and J dropped 2; count of bases not matched to a gene: 1. This CDR3 spans 15 amino acids. In germline, CDR1 is MGHRA, CDR2 YSYEKL. CDR3 DNA: TGCGCCAGCAGCCATGGGACAGGGGGCAATCAGCCCCAGCATTTT. This codes for CASSHGTGGNQPQHF.

This clone came up once. The chain couples TRBV4-2 to TRBJ1-1; D gene uncertain. The germline V and J ends were trimmed by 5 bases and 5 bases, with 9 bases remaining between them. Germline values: CDR1 LGHNA, CDR2 YNFKEQ. The CDR3 is made up of 12 amino acids. CDR3 loop: CASSGGKTEAFF. Here the CDR3 DNA reads TGTGCCAGCAGCGGTGGTAAGACTGAAGCTTTCTTT.

The sample holds one count of this clone. The chain has TRBV28 and TRBJ1-2, with 7 bases lining up with TRBD1. The CDR3 loop spans 14 amino acids. Per germline, CDR1 MDHEN and CDR2 SYDVKM. After removal of 5 bases from V and 6 bases from J, the junction contained 9 bases not matched to a gene. CDR3 region: CASSDGTALDGYTF. In nucleotides, the CDR3 is TGTGCCAGCAGTGATGGGACAGCGTTAGATGGCTACACCTTC.

This chain uses TRBV10-2 with TRBJ1-3; weak D call: TRBD1 (5 bases). Germline V gene sequence: CDR1 WSHSY, CDR2 SAAADI. V was shortened by 0 bases and J by 1 base, with 10 bases between the two germline ends. The CDR3 covers 16 residues. In DNA, the CDR3 is TGCGCCAGCAGTGAGTCTACCGAGGGGTCTGGAAACACCATATATTTT. Protein product: CASSESTEGSGNTIYF.

CDR3 in amino acids: CASSVGDRPYEQYF. Here the CDR3 DNA reads TGTGCCAGCAGCGTAGGGGACCGTCCCTACGAGCAGTACTTC. The J gene is TRBJ2-7, the V gene TRBV9; tentatively, D is TRBD1 or TRBD2 (5 bases each). The CDR3 is 14 residues long. CDR1 and CDR2 (germline): SGDLS, YYNGEE. V lost 0 bases to trimming and J lost 2 bases, with 9 bases between them.

The rearrangement links TRBV7-9 to TRBJ1-3, with 8 positions matching TRBD1. CDR3 length: 17 amino acids. The ends lost 4 bases at V and 8 bases at J; junction bases unmatched: 16. Germline V gene data show CDR1 as SEHNR and CDR2 as FQNEAQ (reference sequence). CDR3 in DNA: TGTGCCAGCAGCTCGCAGCGGGGACAGGCCTACGCGGACACCATATATTTT. It yields the protein CASSSQRGQAYADTIYF. The complete variable domain, with remaining parts taken from reference TRBV7-9 and TRBJ1-3, reads DTGVSQNPRHKITKRGQNVTFRCDPISEHNRLYWYRQTLGQGPEFLTYFQNEAQLEKSRLLSDRFSAERPKGSFSTLEIQRTEQGDSAMYLCASSSQRGQAYADTIYFGEGSWLTVV.

The chain combines TRBV5-5 with TRBJ1-1; no definite D call. V was clipped by 4 bases and J by 1 base, with 14 bases between them. Germline V gene sequence: CDR1 SGHKS, CDR2 YYEKEE (reference sequence). The CDR3 is made up of 15 amino acids. For the CDR3, the DNA is TGTGCCAGCAGCCCCGTTCTTGGAAGGAACACTGAAGCTTTCTTT. It is translated as CASSPVLGRNTEAFF.

This chain links TRBV19 with TRBJ1-1; D remains unclear. In germline, CDR1 is LNHDA, CDR2 SQIVND (reference sequence). V shed 7 bases and J shed 0 bases, with 0 bases lying between them. This CDR3 is built from 10 residues. CDR3 DNA: TGTGCCAGTATGAACACTGAAGCTTTCTTT. This sequence encodes CASMNTEAFF.

This clone was seen a few times. The rearrangement links TRBV29-1 to TRBJ2-2, with TRBD1 as a possible D gene (5 bases). Deletions cut 6 bases from V and 0 bases from J, with 11 bases between. This CDR3 region has 14 residues. Germline V CDR1 and CDR2: SQVTM, ANQGSEA. This CDR3 reads CSVRVPANTGELFF. In DNA form, the CDR3 reads TGCAGCGTCAGGGTCCCTGCGAACACCGGGGAGCTGTTTTTT.

The V gene is TRBV6-5, the J gene TRBJ1-1; weak D call: TRBD1 (6 bases). The germline V and J ends were trimmed by 5 bases and 5 bases, with 15 bases remaining between them. This CDR3 region has 14 residues. Germline V gives CDR1 MNHEY, CDR2 SVGAGI. This CDR3 is CASSLEGVGTEAFF. CDR3 coding DNA: TGTGCCAGCAGTCTAGAGGGGGTTGGGACTGAAGCTTTCTTT.

The chain recombines TRBV5-1 with TRBJ1-2, with TRBD1 identical over 7 bases. CDR3 size: 15 residues. V shed 0 bases, J shed 7 bases, and the junction held 9 bases outside the gene matches. Germline V gene data show CDR1 as SGHRS and CDR2 as YFSETQ. The chain's CDR3 is CASSLAQTGTTGYTF. The CDR3 DNA sequence: TGCGCCAGCAGCTTGGCCCAGACAGGGACGACTGGCTACACCTTC.

CDR3 nucleotide sequence: TGTGCCAGCAGCTTATCGCAGGGGGCAACCTACAATGAGCAGTTCTTC. As protein: CASSLSQGATYNEQFF. The chain is built from TRBV11-2 and TRBJ2-1; 8 nucleotides line up with TRBD1. Germline V gene data show CDR1 as SGHAT and CDR2 as FQNNGV. CDR3 size: 16 residues. Trimming took 2 bases from V and 2 from J; bases not matched to a gene: 5. The whole variable domain, filled in from reference TRBV11-2 and TRBJ2-1, reads EAGVAQSPRYKIIEKRQSVAFWCNPISGHATLYWYQQILGQGPKLLIQFQNNGVVDDSQLPKDRFSAERLKGVDSTLKIQPAKLEDSAVYLCASSLSQGATYNEQFFGPGTRLTVL.